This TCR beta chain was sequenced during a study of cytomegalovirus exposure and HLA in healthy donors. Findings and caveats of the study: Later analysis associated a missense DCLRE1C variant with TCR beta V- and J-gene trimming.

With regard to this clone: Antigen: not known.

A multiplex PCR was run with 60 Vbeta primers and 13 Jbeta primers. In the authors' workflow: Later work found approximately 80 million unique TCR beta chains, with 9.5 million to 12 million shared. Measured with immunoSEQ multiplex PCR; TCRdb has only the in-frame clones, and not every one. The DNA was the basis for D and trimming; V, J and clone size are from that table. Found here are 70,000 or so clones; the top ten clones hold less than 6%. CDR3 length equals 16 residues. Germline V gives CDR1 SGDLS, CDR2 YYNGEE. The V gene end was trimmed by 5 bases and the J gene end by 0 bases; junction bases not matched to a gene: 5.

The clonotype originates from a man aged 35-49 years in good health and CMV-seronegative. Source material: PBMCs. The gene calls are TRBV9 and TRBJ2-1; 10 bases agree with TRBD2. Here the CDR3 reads CASSVSGGSSYNEQFF. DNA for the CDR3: TGTGCCAGCAGTGTTAGCGGGGGGAGCTCCTACAATGAGCAGTTCTTC.